The sequence of this T cell receptor beta chain was determined in a study of metastatic and nonmetastatic thyroid tumors. At the level of the study: Where malignant and benign thyroid patients were concerned, repertoires were compared across blood and tumor or nodule tissue.

Original methodology: Differences in CDR3 between clinicopathological groups were drawn on to build a classifier intended to discriminate distant-metastatic papillary thyroid cancer patients. TCRdb called clones again from the PCR reads with MiXCR. The V and J calls, along with clone size, are taken from TCRdb and not from the paper's own processing. The top ten hold under 4% of the sample, which has some 27,000 clones, around 3.9% seen once. V was clipped by 11 bases and J by 5 bases, with 19 bases between them. This CDR3 contains 15 residues. Per the germline V gene, CDR1 is MNHEY and CDR2 is SMNVEV (reference sequence). This clone has just a few counts. What it binds is not known. No treatment had been given to any patient before thyroid surgery. General observations from the study: Malignant tumors reportedly showed significantly higher TCR beta diversity than benign nodules in both blood and tumor.

The chain recombines TRBV27 with TRBJ2-6; no clear D gene. Sequencing input: blood. The clonotype originates from a male donor with papillary thyroid cancer or a benign thyroid nodule (not recorded which). Some clones in this sample may be carry-over from other donors' samples. Written as DNA, the CDR3 is TGTGCCCTTTACCAGTGGGTGCTCTGGGCCAACGTCCTGACTTTC. Translating gives CALYQWVLWANVLTF. Filled out from reference TRBV27 and TRBJ2-6, the complete variable domain reads EAQVTQNPRYLITVTGKKLTVTCSQNMNHEYMSWYRQDPGLGLRQIYYSMNVEVTDKGDVPEGYKVSRKEKRNFPLILESPSPNQTSLYFCALYQWVLWANVLTFGAGSRLTVL.